These T cell receptor beta chains were read from a single sample in a study of blood T cell repertoires in COVID-19. Sequenced by immunoSEQ multiplex PCR; TCRdb stores in-frame clones only, minus some. The sample carries more than 150,000 clones, roughly four fifths recorded once. Sequenced sample: peripheral blood. These receptors all come from a woman of 80 years or more with COVID-19, enrolled during active disease. The CDR3 runs from the conserved cysteine through the conserved F or W. A D gene is named only where the DNA matches it firmly. For some rows the clone size is stated as once, few or many, or as a class when expanded; others skip it.

V gene	J gene	D gene	clone size	CDR3 protein	CDR3 DNA
TRBV7-2	TRBJ1-5	NA	NA	CASSLGRQSNQPQHF	TGTGCCAGCAGCCTCGGGAGGCAAAGCAATCAGCCCCAGCATTTT
TRBV3-1/TRBV3-2	TRBJ1-2	NA	NA	CASSLMPGHSGYTF	TGTGCCAGCAGCCTAATGCCAGGGCATTCTGGCTACACCTTC
TRBV5-1	TRBJ2-2	TRBD2	NA	CASSLAAGGTGELFF	TGCGCCAGCAGCTTGGCAGCGGGGGGAACCGGGGAGCTGTTTTTT
TRBV29-1	TRBJ2-3	TRBD1	NA	CSVVQGASDTQYF	TGCAGCGTTGTCCAGGGGGCTTCAGATACGCAGTATTTT
TRBV5-1	TRBJ2-5	NA	once	CASSLGPEETQYF	TGCGCCAGCAGCTTGGGGCCGGAGGAGACCCAGTACTTC
TRBV23-1	TRBJ1-5	TRBD1	few	CASSKPYRGALLNQPQHF	TGCGCCAGCAGTAAACCCTACAGGGGGGCACTACTCAATCAGCCCCAGCATTTT
TRBV11-1	TRBJ2-7	TRBD1	NA	CASSFSGTAYEQYF	TGTGCCAGCAGCTTTTCCGGGACAGCCTACGAGCAGTACTTC
TRBV11-2	TRBJ2-7	NA	NA	CASSLLRVGYEQYF	TGTGCCAGCAGCCTACTGAGGGTGGGGTACGAGCAGTACTTC
TRBV2	TRBJ1-1	NA	NA	CATTVSNTEAFF	TGTGCCACCACAGTTTCGAACACTGAAGCTTTCTTT
TRBV24-1	TRBJ2-5	NA	NA	CATSFNRQETQYF	TGTGCCACCAGTTTTAACCGCCAGGAGACCCAGTACTTC
TRBV15	TRBJ2-3	TRBD1	NA	CATSRGQGADTQYF	TGTGCCACCAGCAGGGGACAGGGCGCAGATACGCAGTATTTT
TRBV4-2	TRBJ2-1	NA	NA	CASSQGTGWDEQFF	TGTGCCAGCAGCCAAGGCACAGGGTGGGATGAGCAGTTCTTC
TRBV11-2	TRBJ2-7	NA	NA	CASSPRAAYEQYF	TGTGCCAGCAGCCCCAGAGCAGCGTACGAGCAGTACTTC
TRBV18	TRBJ1-2	NA	NA	CASSPPRGRVNYGYTF	TGTGCCAGCTCACCACCGCGGGGGCGGGTAAACTATGGCTACACCTTC
TRBV7-9	TRBJ2-2	NA	NA	CASSLKRVLLNTGELFF	TGTGCCAGCAGCTTAAAGAGGGTTCTCCTGAACACCGGGGAGCTGTTTTTT
TRBV21-1	TRBJ1-3	NA	NA	CASNHDRGQGNTIYF	TGTGCCAGCAACCACGACAGGGGGCAAGGAAACACCATATATTTT
TRBV6-1	TRBJ2-7	NA	once	CASSEAGSLYEQYF	TGTGCCAGCAGTGAGGCAGGGTCCTTATACGAGCAGTACTTC
TRBV4-1	TRBJ2-2	TRBD2	NA	CASSPSSYSGLAGGAGTGELFF	TGCGCCAGCAGCCCGTCGTCTTACTCCGGACTAGCGGGGGGGGCGGGCACCGGGGAGCTGTTTTTT
TRBV28	TRBJ2-7	NA	NA	CASRPLRGGSYEQYF	TGTGCCAGCAGACCCCTTCGAGGGGGCTCCTACGAGCAGTACTTC
TRBV5-6	TRBJ1-4	NA	NA	CASSFVGGNEKLFF	TGTGCCAGCAGCTTCGTCGGGGGTAATGAAAAACTGTTTTTT